Shown below are 6 T cell receptor beta chains from a single sample sequenced in a study of PD-L1 blockade in urothelial cancer. Profiling relied on immunoSEQ multiplex PCR, and the TCRdb table lists in-frame clones only, not all of them. The sample lists tens of thousands of clones, 82% occurring once. This specimen was PBMCs, taken around atezolizumab (anti-PD-L1) treatment. The source of these receptors is a man aged 65-85 years with urothelial cancer.

This chain links TRBV7-9 with TRBJ2-7; D possibly corresponds to TRBD2 (5 bases). This CDR3 is 12 amino acids long. The V end lost 1 base, the J end lost 6 bases, and 7 bases lay between the germline ends. The V gene's germline CDR1 is SEHNR and CDR2 FQNEAQ (reference sequence). CDR3 residues: CASSLDRGEQYF. The CDR3 bases are TGTGCCAGCAGCTTAGATCGGGGCGAGCAGTACTTC.

The chain has TRBV9 and TRBJ1-3; the match to TRBD1 covers 8 bases. This CDR3 region has 14 residues. V lost 0 bases, J lost 4 bases, and 0 bases stayed unmatched. The germline CDR1 and CDR2 sequences are SGDLS and YYNGEE. The CDR3 DNA reads as TGTGCCAGCAGCGTAGGGACAGGGGGAAACACCATATATTTT. Encoded protein: CASSVGTGGNTIYF.

V usage is TRBV27 and J usage is TRBJ1-5, with D perhaps matching TRBD1 (5 bases). V was clipped by 1 base and J by 7 bases, with 14 bases between them. This CDR3 is 15 amino acids long. CDR1 is MNHEY, CDR2 SMNVEV, per germline (reference sequence). Here the CDR3 reads CASSLYGGGEQPQHF. The CDR3 DNA sequence: TGTGCCAGCAGTTTATATGGGGGAGGGGAACAGCCCCAGCATTTT.

The V and J genes are TRBV9 and TRBJ2-1; 10 bases agree with TRBD2. Per the germline V gene, CDR1 is SGDLS and CDR2 is YYNGEE. The CDR3 has 16 amino acids. Trimming at V came to 2 bases and at J to 10 bases, leaving 12 bases not matched to a gene. The CDR3 loop reads CASSVTAGGPQEEQFF. Written as DNA, the CDR3 is TGTGCCAGCAGCGTTACAGCGGGAGGGCCACAAGAGGAGCAGTTCTTC.

This rearrangement joins TRBV5-6 to TRBJ2-3; TRBD2 matches 9 bases. Unmatched junction bases numbered 10, after V lost 0 bases and J lost 2 bases. Germline lookup yields CDR1 SGHDT and CDR2 YYEEEE. The CDR3 spans 18 residues. CDR3 nucleotide sequence: TGTGCCAGCAGCTTGGCTGGGCGGGAGGGCCGAAACACAGATACGCAGTATTTT. Translated: CASSLAGREGRNTDTQYF.

This sequence joins TRBV29-1 and TRBJ2-7; 13 bases are a match to TRBD2. The CDR3 sequence is 13 residues long. CDR1 is SQVTM and CDR2 is ANQGSEA in the germline V gene. The trim removed 4 bases at V and 5 bases at J, leaving 2 bases unmatched. CDR3 loop: CSVVTSGGNEQYF. The CDR3 nucleotides are TGCAGCGTTGTGACTAGCGGGGGGAACGAGCAGTACTTC.